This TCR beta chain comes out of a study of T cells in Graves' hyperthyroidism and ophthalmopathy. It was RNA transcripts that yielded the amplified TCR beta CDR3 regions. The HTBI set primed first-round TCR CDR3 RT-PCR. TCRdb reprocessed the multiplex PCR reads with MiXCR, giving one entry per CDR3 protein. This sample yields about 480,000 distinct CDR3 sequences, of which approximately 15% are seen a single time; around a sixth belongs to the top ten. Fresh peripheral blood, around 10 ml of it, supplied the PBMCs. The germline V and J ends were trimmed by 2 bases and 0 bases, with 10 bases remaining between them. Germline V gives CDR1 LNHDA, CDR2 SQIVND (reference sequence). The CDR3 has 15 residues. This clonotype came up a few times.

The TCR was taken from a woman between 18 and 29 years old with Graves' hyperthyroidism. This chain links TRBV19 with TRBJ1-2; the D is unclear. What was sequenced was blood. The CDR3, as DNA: TGTGCCAGTAGTATACAGGCACTAACTAACTATGGCTACACCTTC. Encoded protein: CASSIQALTNYGYTF.